This T cell receptor (beta chain) was retrieved from a study of cytomegalovirus exposure and HLA in healthy donors. 13 Jbeta primers and 60 Vbeta primers were used for the PCR. Sequenced by immunoSEQ multiplex PCR; TCRdb stores in-frame clones only, minus some. The table includes some 170,000 clones, approximately 74% detected once. General observations from the study: High specificity and sensitivity for cytomegalovirus status were reported for the classifier. For TCR beta chains, V- and J-gene trimming was later linked to a missense DCLRE1C variant. An analysis was carried out at a later point. It showed that HLA-associated TCR beta chains were more clonally expanded than equally common non-associated chains.

CDR1 and CDR2 (germline): SQVTM, ANQGSEA. V shed 4 bases, J shed 3 bases, and the junction held 1 base outside the gene matches. This CDR3 region has 12 residues. Concerning this clone itself: The antigen is unknown.

The sample was PBMCs. J is TRBJ1-1 and V is TRBV29-1; 8 positions match TRBD1. The TCR comes from a woman aged 25-40 years in good health and CMV-seronegative. The CDR3 reads CSVGQGYTEAFF. CDR3 bases: TGCAGCGTTGGACAGGGGTACACTGAAGCTTTCTTT.